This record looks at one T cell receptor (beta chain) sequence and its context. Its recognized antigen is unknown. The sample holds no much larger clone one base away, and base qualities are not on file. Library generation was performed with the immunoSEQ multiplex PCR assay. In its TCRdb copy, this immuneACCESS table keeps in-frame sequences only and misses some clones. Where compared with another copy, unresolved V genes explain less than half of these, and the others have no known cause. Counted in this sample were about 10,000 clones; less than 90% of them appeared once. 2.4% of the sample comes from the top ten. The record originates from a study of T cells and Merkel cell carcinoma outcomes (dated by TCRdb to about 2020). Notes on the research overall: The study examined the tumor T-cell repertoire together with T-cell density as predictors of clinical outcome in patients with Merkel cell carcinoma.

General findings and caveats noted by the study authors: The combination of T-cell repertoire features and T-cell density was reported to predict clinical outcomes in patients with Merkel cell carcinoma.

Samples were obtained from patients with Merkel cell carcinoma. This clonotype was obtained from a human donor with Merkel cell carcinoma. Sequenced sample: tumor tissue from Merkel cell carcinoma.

The CDR3 is CASSAARGGYTF. The nucleotides are TGTGCCAGCAGCGCCGCTCGCGGTGGCTACACCTTC. The chain is encoded by TRBV11-2 joined to TRBJ1-2, with the D gene not clear enough to name. V loses 5 bases, J loses 7 bases, and the germline ends lie 11 bases apart. Its CDR3 holds 12 amino acids, cysteine through phenylalanine. Only CDR3 DNA remains: 36 bases, in frame from the first base. CDR1 and CDR2 are drawn from the germline V gene: SGHAT, FQNNGV.